Each of the 14 T cell receptor beta chains below was sequenced from the same sample in a study of CD8 T cells in ankylosing spondylitis. TCRdb fed the 5' RACE reads into MiXCR, producing one record per CDR3 protein. The table includes over 150,000 distinct CDR3 sequences, around 13% detected once. The sequencing input was blood, either unsorted or a sorted T cell fraction (not recorded which). Receptors originate from a male donor with ankylosing spondylitis or in good health (not recorded which).

The chain joins TRBV5-5 to TRBJ2-1; TRBD2 agrees at 8 bases. The CDR3 totals 15 residues. Germline V gene sequence: CDR1 SGHKS, CDR2 YYEKEE (reference sequence). The junction had 6 bases not matched to a gene; V was cut back by 0 bases and J by 7 bases. CDR3 sequence reads: CASSLEREFGNEQFF. CDR3 in DNA: TGTGCCAGCAGCTTGGAGCGGGAGTTTGGGAATGAGCAGTTCTTC.

This chain connects TRBV6-5 to TRBJ1-1; D is undetermined. This CDR3 has 11 amino acids. Germline V gene lookup returns CDR1 MNHEY and CDR2 SVGAGI. V was shortened by 10 bases and J by 7 bases, with 13 bases between the two germline ends. CDR3 coding DNA: TGTGCCACCGGTTTCGGCGGTGAAGCTTTCTTT. Protein product: CATGFGGEAFF.

The rearrangement links TRBV20-1 to TRBJ2-5; 7 bases agree with TRBD1. The CDR3 covers 13 residues. Germline assignment: CDR1 DFQATT and CDR2 SNEGSKA (reference sequence). Trimming at V came to 6 bases and at J to 7 bases, leaving 11 bases not matched to a gene. The CDR3 DNA is TGCAGTGCCCCGGGACAGCCTAGTGGGACCCAGTACTTC. It specifies CSAPGQPSGTQYF.

The sample holds a few counts of this clonotype. The V and J genes are TRBV30 and TRBJ2-2; D uncertain. CDR1 is GTSNPN and CDR2 is SVGIG in the germline V gene (reference sequence). The CDR3 has 12 residues. V lost 2 bases to trimming and J lost 6 bases, with 7 bases between them. CDR3 DNA sequence: TGTGCCTGGAGTACCCCCCCCGGGGAGCTGTTTTTT. The encoded protein is CAWSTPPGELFF.

This clonotype has more than one count but fewer than ten. The rearrangement joins TRBV7-2 to TRBJ2-2; 10 bases are a match to TRBD1. The CDR3 consists of 14 residues. V shed 10 bases and J 4 bases; nucleotides not matched to a gene: 6. Germline values: CDR1 SGHTA, CDR2 FQGNSA. This chain's CDR3 is CATSGTGVTGELFF. CDR3 sequence (DNA): TGTGCCACGTCGGGGACAGGGGTCACCGGGGAGCTGTTTTTT.

The genes are TRBV20-1 and TRBJ1-3, with a possible D match to TRBD1 (5 bases). The ends were cut back, 0 bases at V and 5 bases at J, with 11 bases in the middle. The germline V gene encodes CDR1 DFQATT and CDR2 SNEGSKA (reference sequence). This CDR3 has 14 amino acids. The CDR3: CSARDTGERNTIYF. CDR3 bases: TGCAGTGCTAGAGATACGGGGGAAAGAAACACCATATATTTT.

V usage is TRBV11-2 and J usage is TRBJ1-2; D ambiguous. This CDR3 is 14 amino acids long. The germline V and J ends were trimmed by 1 base and 4 bases, with 10 bases remaining between them. Germline values: CDR1 SGHAT, CDR2 FQNNGV. This CDR3 reads CASSLGSAVYGYTF. The CDR3 nucleotides read TGTGCCAGCAGCTTAGGGTCAGCCGTCTATGGCTACACCTTC.

The rearrangement joins TRBV20-1 to TRBJ2-7; 8 bases align to TRBD1. This CDR3 has 14 amino acids. Germline CDR1 and CDR2: DFQATT and SNEGSKA (reference sequence). J lost 3 bases, V lost 3 bases, and 7 bases had no gene match. This CDR3 reads CSASGQGFDYEQYF. The DNA of the CDR3 is TGCAGTGCTAGCGGACAGGGATTCGACTACGAGCAGTACTTC.

The chain uses TRBV7-9 and TRBJ2-5; 9 positions agree with TRBD1. The CDR3 is made up of 17 amino acids. CDR1 and CDR2 (germline): SEHNR, FQNEAQ (reference sequence). V dropped 5 bases and J dropped 4; count of bases not matched to a gene: 14. Here the CDR3 reads CASSPNVGQGSGETQYF. The CDR3, as DNA: TGTGCCAGCAGCCCCAACGTGGGACAGGGATCAGGAGAGACCCAGTACTTC.

This clonotype was seen more than once but under ten times. V is TRBV12-3 or TRBV12-4 and J is TRBJ2-3; 7 nucleotides agree with TRBD2. Trimming at V came to 5 bases and at J to 1 base, leaving 0 bases not matched to a gene. The CDR3 consists of 13 residues. The CDR3 spells CASSGGGTDTQYF. CDR3 DNA: TGTGCCAGCAGTGGGGGGGGCACAGATACGCAGTATTTT.

V gene TRBV19 combines with J gene TRBJ2-7; tentatively, D is TRBD2 (6 bases). The germline gives CDR1 LNHDA, CDR2 SQIVND (reference sequence). Trimming shortened V by 0 bases and J by 0 bases, and 9 bases separated the two germline ends. The CDR3 is made up of 15 amino acids. In DNA form, the CDR3 reads TGTGCCAGTAGTATAGAATGGGGGGTCTCCTACGAGCAGTACTTC. Amino acid sequence: CASSIEWGVSYEQYF.

This clonotype was counted between two and nine times. V usage is TRBV20-1 and J usage is TRBJ2-7; 7 bases are shared with TRBD1. Trimming took 3 bases from V and 0 from J; bases not matched to a gene: 5. Looked up from germline, CDR1 is DFQATT and CDR2 is SNEGSKA (reference sequence). This CDR3 contains 14 residues. As DNA, the CDR3 is TGCAGTGCTAGGAGAGGGGACAGCTCCTACGAGCAGTACTTC. It encodes CSARRGDSSYEQYF.

CDR3 region: CASSVLLAGVSDTQYF. The CDR3 DNA follows: TGTGCCAGCAGTGTTCTCCTGGCGGGTGTGTCAGATACGCAGTATTTT. This chain joins TRBV2 and TRBJ2-3, with D perhaps TRBD2 (5 bases). The V end was cut by 4 bases, the J end by 4 bases, with 18 bases between. This CDR3 is 16 amino acids long. In germline, CDR1 is SNHLY, CDR2 FYNNEI.

The CDR3 region has the DNA TGTGCCAGCTCACCAGGAGCAGACATTAATGAAAAACTGTTTTTT. Its translation: CASSPGADINEKLFF. The chain carries TRBV18 and TRBJ1-4; D call uncertain. Germline CDR1 reads KGHSH; CDR2 reads LQKENI. This CDR3 comprises 15 residues. V lost 2 bases and J 4 bases, leaving 11 bases between the germline ends.